One and the same sample provided the 14 T cell receptor beta chains below, sequenced in a study of blood T cell repertoires in COVID-19 (dated by TCRdb to 2018 to 2020). The library relied on the immunoSEQ multiplex PCR assay. Sourced from immuneACCESS, this table was stored by TCRdb with only in-frame sequences that have V and J called. A share of the clones is absent; for the studies checked, an unresolved V gene accounts for under half, and the remainder has no known explanation. The table for this sample lists around 190,000 clones; approximately 90% of them were counted only once. 15% to 20% of the sample goes to the ten largest clones. The sequenced sample consisted of peripheral blood. The receptors derive from a man aged 50 to 59 with COVID-19, enrolled during active disease.

The sample holds one count of this clone. The chain has TRBV9 and TRBJ2-3; weak D call: TRBD2 (6 bases). This CDR3 contains 14 residues. V was shortened by 4 bases and J by 0 bases, with 9 bases between the two germline ends. Germline-derived CDR1 and CDR2 are SGDLS and YYNGEE. Here the CDR3 reads CASSISGSTDTQYF. CDR3 bases: TGTGCCAGCAGCATCAGCGGGAGCACAGATACGCAGTATTTT.

The J gene is TRBJ1-3, the V gene TRBV7-3, with a weak D call TRBD1 (5 bases). CDR3 length equals 14 residues. The V gene lost 5 bases and the J gene lost 0 bases, with 8 bases spanning the gap. CDR1 and CDR2 from the germline V gene are SGHTA and FQGTGA. The CDR3 nucleotides read TGTGCCAGCAGCCTGGGGGGCTCTGGAAACACCATATATTTT. This encodes CASSLGGSGNTIYF. Complete variable domain (other parts from reference TRBV7-3 and TRBJ1-3): GAGVSQTPSNKVTEKGKYVELRCDPISGHTALYWYRQSLGQGPEFLIYFQGTGAADDSGLPNDRFFAVRPEGSVSTLKIQRTERGDSAVYLCASSLGGSGNTIYFGEGSWLTVV.

The DNA for the CDR3 is TGTGCCAGCAGCTTGGCTCTCACAGTTGGTGCTTTCTTT. Amino acids: CASSLALTVGAFF. The genes are TRBV5-5 and TRBJ1-1; D is unresolved. The V gene lost 0 bases and the J gene lost 11 bases, with 14 bases spanning the gap. The CDR3 consists of 13 residues. Per germline, CDR1 SGHKS and CDR2 YYEKEE (reference sequence).

The chain has TRBV5-1 and TRBJ2-3, with TRBD2 matching over 12 bases. The CDR3 consists of 16 residues. CDR1 is SGHRS, CDR2 YFSETQ, per germline. Trimming took 4 bases from V and 4 from J; bases not matched to a gene: 7. The CDR3 spells CASSLSSGGVADTQYF. The CDR3 DNA follows: TGCGCCAGCAGCCTGTCTAGCGGGGGGGTTGCAGATACGCAGTATTTT.

This clone came up once. The chain has TRBV19 and TRBJ1-1; TRBD1 matches 8 bases. CDR3 length equals 15 residues. The germline gives CDR1 LNHDA, CDR2 SQIVND (reference sequence). Unmatched junction bases numbered 12, after V lost 5 bases and J lost 7 bases. CDR3 protein: CASSLGQGALGEAFF. CDR3 nucleotides: TGTGCCAGTAGTCTGGGGCAGGGGGCGCTGGGTGAAGCTTTCTTT. The whole variable domain, remainder taken from reference TRBV19 and TRBJ1-1, is DGGITQSPKYLFRKEGQNVTLSCEQNLNHDAMYWYRQDPGQGLRLIYYSQIVNDFQKGDIAEGYSVSREKKESFPLTVTSAQKNPTAFYLCASSLGQGALGEAFFGQGTRLTVV.

V and J are TRBV4-3 and TRBJ1-4; TRBD1 aligns across 9 bases. The trim removed 1 base at V and 7 bases at J, leaving 4 bases unmatched. CDR1 LGHNA and CDR2 YSLEER come from the germline V gene. The CDR3 has 15 amino acids. The CDR3 coding sequence is TGCGCCAGCAGCCAAGGACAGGGGGGCGGTGAAAAACTGTTTTTT. Its protein product is CASSQGQGGGEKLFF.

This clone has a single count. CDR3 sequence: CASSQGNSGQPQHF. The CDR3 DNA sequence: TGTGCCAGCAGCCAAGGAAACAGTGGCCAGCCCCAGCATTTT. This chain uses TRBV4-2 with TRBJ1-5; D uncertain. The germline CDR1 and CDR2 sequences are LGHNA and YNFKEQ. The CDR3 has 14 residues. Trimming stripped 1 base from V and 7 bases from J, with 11 bases between.

The chain couples TRBV6-4 to TRBJ1-4; D gene unclear. CDR3 length equals 13 residues. V was clipped by 6 bases and J by 4 bases, with 9 bases between them. Germline V lookup: CDR1 MRHNA, CDR2 SNTAGT. The DNA of the CDR3 is TGTGCCAGCAGCCGGGAGCTTAATGAAAAACTGTTTTTT. Translation gives CASSRELNEKLFF.

V usage is TRBV7-6 and J usage is TRBJ1-1, with TRBD1 matching 9 bases. V gave up 3 bases and J gave up 2 bases; unmatched junction bases: 7. The CDR3 sequence is 16 residues long. Germline V gives CDR1 SGHVS, CDR2 FNYEAQ. CDR3 in DNA: TGTGCCAGCAGCTTCCCGCCGGGACAGGGTAACACTGAAGCTTTCTTT. The encoded protein is CASSFPPGQGNTEAFF.

The V call is TRBV7-9, the J call TRBJ2-7, with 7 bases identical to TRBD2. The CDR3 loop spans 14 amino acids. The germline gives CDR1 SEHNR, CDR2 FQNEAQ (reference sequence). V was clipped by 0 bases and J by 6 bases; unmatched bases: 5. The CDR3 DNA sequence: TGTGCCAGCAGCTTAGCCCCTACTAGCGCCGAGCAGTACTTC. Residues: CASSLAPTSAEQYF.

V is TRBV5-5 and J is TRBJ2-3; D gene ambiguous. Deletions cut 4 bases from V and 0 bases from J, with 12 bases between. The CDR3 totals 15 residues. Germline loops: CDR1 SGHKS, CDR2 YYEKEE (reference sequence). The CDR3 coding sequence is TGTGCCAGCAGCCTCAATCGTGCGAGCACAGATACGCAGTATTTT. The encoded protein is CASSLNRASTDTQYF.

The V and J genes are TRBV4-3 and TRBJ2-7, with 11 positions matching TRBD2. V dropped 4 bases and J dropped 2; count of bases not matched to a gene: 4. CDR3 size: 15 residues. Germline V CDR1 and CDR2: LGHNA, YSLEER. Written as DNA, the CDR3 is TGCGCCAGCAGCCTAGGGACTAGCGGAACCTACGAGCAGTACTTC. It codes for CASSLGTSGTYEQYF.

The chain is built from TRBV30 and TRBJ2-1, with 11 bases identical to TRBD2. CDR1 is GTSNPN, CDR2 SVGIG, per germline (reference sequence). This CDR3 has 14 amino acids. V trimming: 4 bases; J trimming: 3 bases; junction bases outside the gene matches: 2. The CDR3 loop reads CAWTSGGFYNEQFF. The CDR3 DNA reads as TGTGCCTGGACTAGCGGGGGGTTCTACAATGAGCAGTTCTTC.

The chain has TRBV19 and TRBJ2-3, with D possibly matching TRBD1 (5 bases). Germline values: CDR1 LNHDA, CDR2 SQIVND (reference sequence). The CDR3 loop spans 15 amino acids. Trimming pared 7 bases from V and 5 bases from J, leaving 19 bases between. DNA of the CDR3: TGTGCCAGTAACCCTTGGGGCCAAGCCCAAGATACGCAGTATTTT. Amino acid sequence: CASNPWGQAQDTQYF.